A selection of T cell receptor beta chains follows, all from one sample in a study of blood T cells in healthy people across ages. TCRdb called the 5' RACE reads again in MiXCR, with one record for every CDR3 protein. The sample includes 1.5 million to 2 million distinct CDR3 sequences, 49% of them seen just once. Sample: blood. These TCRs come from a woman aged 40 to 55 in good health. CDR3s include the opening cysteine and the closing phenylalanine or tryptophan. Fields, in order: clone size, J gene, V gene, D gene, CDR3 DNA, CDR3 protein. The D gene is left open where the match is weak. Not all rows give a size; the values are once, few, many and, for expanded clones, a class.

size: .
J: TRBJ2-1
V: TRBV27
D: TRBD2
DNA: TGTGCCAGCAGCTGGGGGGGAGTGGAGCAGTTCTTC
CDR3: CASSWGGVEQFF

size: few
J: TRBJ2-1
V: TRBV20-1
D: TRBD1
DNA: TGCAGTGCTGGGGGGACAGGGGGTCACAATGAGCAGTTCTTC
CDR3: CSAGGTGGHNEQFF

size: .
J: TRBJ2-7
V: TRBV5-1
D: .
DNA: TGCGCCAGCAGCACACTAACCGGCTACGAGCAGTACTTC
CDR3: CASSTLTGYEQYF

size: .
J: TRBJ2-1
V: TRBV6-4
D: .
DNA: TGTGCCAGCAGTGAAGCGGCGAGCTCCTACAATGAGCAGTTCTTC
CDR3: CASSEAASSYNEQFF

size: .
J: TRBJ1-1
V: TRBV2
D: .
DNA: TGTGCCAGCAGTGATCCGGAAGCTTTCTTT
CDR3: CASSDPEAFF

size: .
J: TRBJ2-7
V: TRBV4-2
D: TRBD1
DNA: TGTGCCAGCAGCCAAGATATTTTGCAGGGGGCTGCCTACGAGCAGTACTTC
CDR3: CASSQDILQGAAYEQYF

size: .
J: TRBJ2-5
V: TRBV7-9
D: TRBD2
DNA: TGTGCCAGCAGCGCCCCCAGACTAGCGGCCGAGGAAGAGACCCAGTACTTC
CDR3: CASSAPRLAAEEETQYF

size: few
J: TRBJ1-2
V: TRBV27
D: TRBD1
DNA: TGTGCCAGCAGCATACAGGGGGCGAATAGGCATGGCTACACCTTC
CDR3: CASSIQGANRHGYTF

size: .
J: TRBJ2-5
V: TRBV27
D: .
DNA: TGTGCCAGCAGGGGGGGGCGGGGACTGAGCAATGAGCAGTACTTC
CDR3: CASRGGRGLSNEQYF

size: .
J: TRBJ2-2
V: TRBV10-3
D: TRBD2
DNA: TGTGCCATCAGTAGGTCTAGCGGGGGGACCTACGCCGGGGAGCTGTTTTTT
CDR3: CAISRSSGGTYAGELFF

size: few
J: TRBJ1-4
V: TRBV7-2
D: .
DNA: TGTGCCAGCAGCTTATCAGAATCTCATGAAAAACTGTTTTTT
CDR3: CASSLSESHEKLFF

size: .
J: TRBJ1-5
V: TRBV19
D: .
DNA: TGTGCCAGTAGCATCGGACAGATCACTAATCAGCCCCAGCATTTT
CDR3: CASSIGQITNQPQHF

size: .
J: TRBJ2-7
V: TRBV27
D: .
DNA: TGTGCCAGCAGCCGGGGACAACTATCCTACGAGCAGTACTTC
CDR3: CASSRGQLSYEQYF

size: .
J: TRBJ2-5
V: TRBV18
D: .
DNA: TGTGCCAGCGCACCAGGGATCCAAGAGACCCAGTACTTC
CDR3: CASAPGIQETQYF

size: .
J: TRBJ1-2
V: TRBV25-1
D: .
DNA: TGTGCCAGCAGTGAATCGGGGGGGCCAAACTATGGCTGCACCTTC
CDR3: CASSESGGPNYGCTF

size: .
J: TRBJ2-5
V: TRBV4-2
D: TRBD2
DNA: TGTGCCAGCAGCCAATCCGGGACTAGCGGGGGGATCGACGAGACCCAGTACTTC
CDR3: CASSQSGTSGGIDETQYF

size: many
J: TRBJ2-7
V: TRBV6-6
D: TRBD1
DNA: TGTGCCAGCAGTTCACGACAGGGCGAGCAGTACTTC
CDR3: CASSSRQGEQYF

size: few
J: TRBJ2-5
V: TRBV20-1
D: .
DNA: TGCAGTGCTAGGATGTCTTGGGGGGGCGGGTTACAAGAGACCCAGTACTTC
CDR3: CSARMSWGGGLQETQYF

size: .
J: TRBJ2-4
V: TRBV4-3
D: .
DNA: TGCGCCAGCAGCCAAGAAGGAAATCATCGTGCCAAGAACATTCAGTACTTC
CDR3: CASSQEGNHRAKNIQYF

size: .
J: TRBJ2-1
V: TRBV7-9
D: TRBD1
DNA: TGTGCCTGCAGCTTAGCTTCGACAGGGAATGAGCAGTTCTTC
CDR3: CACSLASTGNEQFF

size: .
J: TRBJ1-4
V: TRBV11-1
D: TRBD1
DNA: TGTGCCAGCAGCGGACAGGGATCGGGTGAAAAACTGTTTTTT
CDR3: CASSGQGSGEKLFF

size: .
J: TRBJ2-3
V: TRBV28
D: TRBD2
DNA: TGTGCCAGCAGCCTTAGACAACTAGCGGGGGTTCGCGATACGCAGTATTTT
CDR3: CASSLRQLAGVRDTQYF

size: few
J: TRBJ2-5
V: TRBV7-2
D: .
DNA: TGTGCCAGCAGCAAAAAAGAGACCCAGTACTTC
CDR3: CASSKKETQYF

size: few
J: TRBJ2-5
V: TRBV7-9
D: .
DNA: TGTGCCAGCAGCTCCTTTCGGCAAGAGACCCAGTACTTC
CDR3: CASSSFRQETQYF

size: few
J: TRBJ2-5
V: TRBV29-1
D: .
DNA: TGCAGCGTTGACTCGTCGGGAAGCAGAGGGGAGACCCAGTACTTC
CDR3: CSVDSSGSRGETQYF

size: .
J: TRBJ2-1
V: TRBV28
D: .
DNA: TGTGCCAGCAGTTTCGCCCCCGGACTGTACAATGAGCAGTTCTTC
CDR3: CASSFAPGLYNEQFF

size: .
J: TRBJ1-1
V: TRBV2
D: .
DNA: TGTGCCAGCAGTGCACTAGCTTGGGGCGCTGAAGCTTTCTTT
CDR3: CASSALAWGAEAFF

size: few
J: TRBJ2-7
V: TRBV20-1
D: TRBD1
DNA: TGTAGTCCGACAAACCTCAATCGACAGGGGGGCTACGAGCAGTACTTC
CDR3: CSPTNLNRQGGYEQYF

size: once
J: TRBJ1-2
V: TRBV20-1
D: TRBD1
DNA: TGCAGTGCCCTAACAGGGGGCGATTGGTATGGCTACACCTTC
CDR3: CSALTGGDWYGYTF

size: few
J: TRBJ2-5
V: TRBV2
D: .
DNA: TGTGCCAGCAGTGAATTTAAAGAGACCCAGTACTTC
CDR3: CASSEFKETQYF

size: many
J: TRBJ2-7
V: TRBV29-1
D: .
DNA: TGCAGCGTTGTAAACAGAGGTCCCAACGAGCAGTACTTC
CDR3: CSVVNRGPNEQYF

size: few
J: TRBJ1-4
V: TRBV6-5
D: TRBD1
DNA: TGTGCCAGCAGTCCCGGGACAGCTCTTAATGAAAAACTGTTTTTT
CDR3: CASSPGTALNEKLFF

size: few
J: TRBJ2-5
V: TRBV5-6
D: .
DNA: TGTGCCAGCAGCCCCGAAGGTGCGGGGATCCAAGAGACCCAGTACTTC
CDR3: CASSPEGAGIQETQYF

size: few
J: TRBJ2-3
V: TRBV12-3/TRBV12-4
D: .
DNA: TGTGCCAGCAGTCACGCTAGCGTCGGATCAGATACGCAGTATTTT
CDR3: CASSHASVGSDTQYF

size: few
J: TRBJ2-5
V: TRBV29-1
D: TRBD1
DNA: TGCAGCGTGTGGTTGCCGAACCGGGACAGGGGTCAAGAGACCCAGTACTTC
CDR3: CSVWLPNRDRGQETQYF

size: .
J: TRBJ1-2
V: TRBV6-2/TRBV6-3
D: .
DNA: TGTGCCAGCAGTCTTGCCAGTCTCCTCTATGGCTACACCTTC
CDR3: CASSLASLLYGYTF

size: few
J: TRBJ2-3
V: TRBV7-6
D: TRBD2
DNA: TGTGCCAGCAGCTTAGCGGGACTAGCTCGCACAGATACGCAGTATTTT
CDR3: CASSLAGLARTDTQYF

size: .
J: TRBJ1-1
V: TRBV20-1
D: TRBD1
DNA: TGCAGTGCTTCAAGGACAGGGGGTTGGACTGAAGCTTTCTTT
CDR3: CSASRTGGWTEAFF

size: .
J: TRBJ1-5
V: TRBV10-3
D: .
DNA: TGTGCCATCAGTGATCTGAGGTACAATCAGCCCCAGCATTTT
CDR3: CAISDLRYNQPQHF

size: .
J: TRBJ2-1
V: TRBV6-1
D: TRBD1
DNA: TGTGCCAGCAAGGCAGCGTTGGACAGGGTCTACAATGAGCAGTTCTTC
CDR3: CASKAALDRVYNEQFF

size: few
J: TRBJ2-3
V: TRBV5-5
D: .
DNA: TGTGCCAGCAGCTCGGAGGGACACCTGCGAGGAGATACGCAGTATTTT
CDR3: CASSSEGHLRGDTQYF

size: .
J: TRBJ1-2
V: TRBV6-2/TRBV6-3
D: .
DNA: TGTGCCAGCAGTTACTCGTCTAGGGACTACTATGGCTACACCTTC
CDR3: CASSYSSRDYYGYTF

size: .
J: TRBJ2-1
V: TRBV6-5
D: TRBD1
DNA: TGTGCCAGCAGTAACTCCGGGACAGGGGGGGGTAATGAGCAGTTCTTC
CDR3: CASSNSGTGGGNEQFF

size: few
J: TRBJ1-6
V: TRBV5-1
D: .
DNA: TGCGCCAGCAGCACACTTCAGGGATATAATTCACCCCTCCACTTT
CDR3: CASSTLQGYNSPLHF